This T cell receptor (beta chain) was sequenced during a study of T cell repertoires in cytomegalovirus infection. Study-wide background: Public TCR beta signature analysis indicated the presence of both CMV infection and matching HLA type. Study-level points and caveats: Carriers of CMV and the relevant HLA type were discriminated by public TCR beta frequency.

MiXCR was run by TCRdb on the reads, yielding one entry per CDR3 protein. The repertoire has about 89,000 distinct CDR3 sequences, 25% to 30% of them found once; the top ten carry approximately 71%. This clonotype was observed a handful of times. What it binds is unknown. Trimming left V 1 base short and J 3 bases short, with 12 bases between. The CDR3 covers 15 residues. CDR1 and CDR2 (germline): SGHAT, FQDESV (reference sequence). The source was CD8+ T cells from cultured PBMCs, collected from culture after CMV antigen stimulation. The rearrangement links TRBV11-1 to TRBJ1-1; the D is unclear. The TCR originated in a human donor in good health (CMV status not recorded). Some clones in this sample may be carry-over from other donors' samples. CDR3 nucleotides: TGTGCCAGCAGCTTAGTGCAGGCCTCTGACACTGAAGCTTTCTTT. Protein sequence: CASSLVQASDTEAFF.